These 17 T cell receptor beta chains were all obtained from the same sample, sequenced in a study of T cell changes during pregnancy in multiple sclerosis. Sequencing used immunoSEQ multiplex PCR; TCRdb keeps in-frame clones, though not all of them. This sample yields approximately 80,000 clones, of which 93% are seen a single time; 0.65% to 0.75% belongs to the top ten. Material: peripheral blood, obtained in the second trimester of pregnancy. Receptors originate from a female donor in good health, enrolled as a control in a pregnancy study.

With regard to this clone: Other nucleotide sequences from this sample produce the same CDR3. V and J are TRBV5-1 and TRBJ2-7, with a possible D match to TRBD1 (5 bases). Looked up from germline, CDR1 is SGHRS and CDR2 is YFSETQ. Trimming shortened V by 0 bases and J by 6 bases, and 10 bases separated the two germline ends. This CDR3 contains 13 residues. CDR3 bases: TGCGCCAGCAGCTTGGAAGTGGGGCGCGAGCAGTACTTC. The encoded protein is CASSLEVGREQYF.

The V call is TRBV6-5, the J call TRBJ1-2; 10 bases fit TRBD1. CDR1 and CDR2 from the germline V gene are MNHEY and SVGAGI. This CDR3 is built from 15 residues. V lost 6 bases and J lost 5; bases outside the gene matches: 9. CDR3 DNA: TGTGCCAGCAGCTCCCCGGGACAGGGGATATATGGCTACACCTTC. Protein product: CASSSPGQGIYGYTF.

This chain links TRBV7-2 with TRBJ2-5; the D gene is possibly TRBD1 (5 bases). Trimming cost V 3 bases and J 2 bases, with 13 bases left between them. This CDR3 has 15 residues. The germline CDR1 and CDR2 sequences are SGHTA and FQGNSA. The CDR3 coding sequence is TGTGCCAGCAGCTTTTCCTGGGGCGTTCAAGAGACCCAGTACTTC. Amino acid sequence: CASSFSWGVQETQYF.

The chain carries TRBV4-1 and TRBJ1-4; TRBD1 aligns across 7 bases. V dropped 3 bases and J dropped 5; count of bases not matched to a gene: 6. This CDR3 is 15 amino acids long. Looked up from germline, CDR1 is MGHRA and CDR2 is YSYEKL. The DNA of the CDR3 is TGCGCCAGCAGCCATCCCGGACAGGCAAATGAAAAACTGTTTTTT. Translation gives CASSHPGQANEKLFF.

This clone was seen a handful of times. The V call is TRBV6-4, the J call TRBJ2-2; D is perhaps TRBD2 (6 bases). V gave up 1 base and J gave up 5 bases, with 14 bases separating them. Germline CDR1 and CDR2: MRHNA and SNTAGT. This CDR3 is built from 16 residues. DNA of the CDR3: TGTGCCAGCAGTGACTTTGGGGGGAGTGATACCGGGGAGCTGTTTTTT. This gives the protein CASSDFGGSDTGELFF.

This chain joins TRBV27 and TRBJ1-2; no clear D. The CDR3 is made up of 14 amino acids. Trimming took off 4 bases at V and 8 bases at J, with 17 bases between the two ends. Germline CDR1 MNHEY, CDR2 SMNVEV (reference sequence). DNA of the CDR3: TGTGCCAGCAGTTCCTGGATCGGTCCGGGAGGCTACACCTTC. This gives the protein CASSSWIGPGGYTF.

This chain connects TRBV4-1 to TRBJ1-5, with a weak D call TRBD1 (6 bases). Deletions cut 1 base from V and 1 base from J, with 14 bases between. CDR1 and CDR2 (germline): MGHRA, YSYEKL. The CDR3 runs to 17 residues. DNA of the CDR3: TGCGCCAGCAGCCAAGGTGAGGGGACACTAAGCAATCAGCCCCAGCATTTT. The encoded protein is CASSQGEGTLSNQPQHF.

This chain connects TRBV4-3 to TRBJ1-1; no definite D call. V lost 4 bases to trimming and J lost 3 bases, with 12 bases between them. This CDR3 region has 14 residues. Germline lookup yields CDR1 LGHNA and CDR2 YSLEER. Written as DNA, the CDR3 is TGCGCCAGCAGCCTTCGGATCCAGGACACTGAAGCTTTCTTT. Translating gives CASSLRIQDTEAFF.

The genes are TRBV19 and TRBJ1-3; a possible D gene is TRBD1 (5 bases). CDR1 LNHDA and CDR2 SQIVND come from the germline V gene (reference sequence). V was cut by 2 bases and J by 4 bases, with 18 bases left in between. The length of the CDR3 is 17 residues. The CDR3 sequence: CASSIMGTSSGGNTIYF. In DNA, the CDR3 is TGTGCCAGTAGTATAATGGGGACTTCCTCAGGGGGAAACACCATATATTTT.

The chain has TRBV5-1 and TRBJ2-7; unclear D gene. Germline V CDR1 and CDR2: SGHRS, YFSETQ. This CDR3 comprises 13 residues. Trimming took 4 bases from V and 3 from J, leaving 11 bases between them. The CDR3 DNA sequence: TGCGCCAGCAGCCTTAGCAGCGACTACGAGCAGTACTTC. Its protein product is CASSLSSDYEQYF.

This clone has just one count. The chain uses TRBV30 and TRBJ2-2; D is perhaps TRBD2 (6 bases). CDR3 size: 14 residues. Germline CDR1 GTSNPN, CDR2 SVGIG (reference sequence). V dropped 2 bases and J dropped 3 bases, with 10 bases sitting between them. CDR3 protein: CAWSWGEDTGELFF. The CDR3 DNA is TGTGCCTGGAGTTGGGGGGAGGACACCGGGGAGCTGTTTTTT.

The rearrangement uses TRBV11-3 and TRBJ2-1; no clear D. V dropped 0 bases and J dropped 1 base, with 7 bases sitting between them. This CDR3 is built from 15 residues. Germline CDR1 SGHNT, CDR2 YENEEA. CDR3: CASSLETSSYNEQFF. The CDR3 DNA sequence: TGTGCCAGCAGCTTAGAGACAAGTTCCTACAATGAGCAGTTCTTC.

This clone was recorded once. The chain employs TRBV5-4 and TRBJ2-3, with D uncertain. Deletions cut 4 bases from V and 6 bases from J, with 12 bases between. CDR1 and CDR2 from the germline V gene are SGHNT and YYREEE (reference sequence). CDR3 length: 13 residues. CDR3 in DNA: TGTGCCAGCAGCCCGGATTTCGGGGATACGCAGTATTTT. Residues: CASSPDFGDTQYF.

In its sample, this clone was seen once. The J gene is TRBJ2-7, the V gene TRBV6-1, with 8 nucleotides matching TRBD1. The CDR3 has 12 residues. Germline CDR1 and CDR2: MNHNS and SASEGT. The ends lost 9 bases at V and 3 bases at J; junction bases unmatched: 4. The CDR3 DNA reads TGTGCCAGTGGGGACAGGATCTACGAGCAGTACTTC. This encodes CASGDRIYEQYF.

The chain joins TRBV4-3 to TRBJ1-2; tentative D call: TRBD1 (6 bases). The CDR3 loop spans 14 amino acids. V lost 5 bases, J lost 6 bases, and 16 bases lay in between. Germline lookup yields CDR1 LGHNA and CDR2 YSLEER. DNA of the CDR3: TGCGCCAGCAGCGAAGGGGGAGAGGTCCATGGCTACACCTTC. This encodes CASSEGGEVHGYTF.

The genes are TRBV10-1 and TRBJ1-5; 8 bases agree with TRBD1. This CDR3 is 16 amino acids long. Germline CDR1 and CDR2: WNHNN and SYGVQD (reference sequence). With V trimmed by 6 bases and J by 4 bases, 11 bases remained unmatched. CDR3 sequence reads: CASSPTGELVNQPQHF. CDR3 in DNA: TGCGCCAGCAGCCCGACAGGGGAATTAGTAAATCAGCCCCAGCATTTT.

The J gene is TRBJ2-2, the V gene TRBV27, with 9 nucleotides matching TRBD1. The germline V gene has CDR1 MNHEY and CDR2 SMNVEV (reference sequence). The CDR3 is made up of 14 amino acids. V dropped 8 bases and J dropped 2; count of bases not matched to a gene: 3. The CDR3 is CASWTGDNTGELFF. CDR3 in DNA: TGTGCCAGCTGGACAGGGGATAACACCGGGGAGCTGTTTTTT.